The entry below gives a single T cell receptor (beta chain) sequence along with its context. Repertoires were generated with immunoSEQ multiplex PCR, while TCRdb's copy carries only in-frame clones and drops some. The sample has 45,000 to 70,000 clones; 92% are singletons. The data derive from a study of T cell changes during pregnancy in multiple sclerosis. The ends were cut back, 5 bases at V and 7 bases at J, with 5 bases in the middle. The length of the CDR3 is 9 residues. Germline values: CDR1 DFQATT, CDR2 SNEGSKA (reference sequence). The rearrangement uses TRBV20-1 and TRBJ1-1; no clear D gene. The clonotype was recovered from a female donor in good health, enrolled as a control in a pregnancy study. Sequenced material: CD4+ T cells from peripheral blood mononuclear cells, taken after pregnancy. Here the CDR3 DNA reads TGCAGTGCTTCCATTGAAGCTTTCTTT. It translates to CSASIEAFF.